The 5 T cell receptor beta chains below all came from one sample that was sequenced in a study of vaccination and CD4 T cells after COVID-19 (dated by TCRdb to about 2022). The library relied on PCR. Sequenced using an Illumina iSeq 100. DNA from cultured CD4+ T cells was subjected to TCR sequencing with the Oncomine TCR Beta short-read assay at the Johns Hopkins FTIC core. Through fastp at Q25 and MiXCR, TCRdb rebuilt clones from the public reads, retaining in-frame beta chains. Identical CDR3 proteins give one entry, which carries the most common genes and DNA. In this sample the table shows roughly 15,000 distinct CDR3 sequences, around 59% of which occur a single time. The ten largest clones add up to around 5.5% of the sample. What this sample's treatment or condition label stands for: roughly ten-day PBMC culture with coronavirus spike peptide pools or control peptides (ViraFEST assay). Their target antigens are unknown.

The specimen was CD4+ T cells from blood, cultured in vitro, collected after SARS-CoV-2 vaccination. All receptors derive from a human donor who had recovered from COVID-19.

V is TRBV5-6 and J is TRBJ2-7; 13 nucleotides line up with TRBD2. Germline CDR1 SGHDT, CDR2 YYEEEE. V gave up 4 bases and J gave up 2 bases; unmatched junction bases: 6. There are 16 residues in the CDR3. CDR3 bases: TGTGCCAGCAGCCGCACCGGACTAGCGGGAGCCTACGAGCAGTACTTC. Residues: CASSRTGLAGAYEQYF.

The genes are TRBV7-2 and TRBJ2-1, with D perhaps assigned TRBD1 or TRBD2 (5 bases each). Trimming left V 5 bases short and J 5 bases short, with 13 bases between. CDR1 is SGHTA, CDR2 FQGNSA, per germline. The CDR3 is 14 amino acids. CDR3 residues: CASSVGRNHNEQFF. For the CDR3, the DNA is TGTGCCAGCAGCGTGGGACGGAATCACAATGAGCAGTTCTTC.

The gene calls are TRBV6-2 or TRBV6-3 and TRBJ2-1; D remains ambiguous. The CDR3 is 15 amino acids. Germline V gives CDR1 MNHEY, CDR2 SVGEGT. The V end lost 0 bases, the J end lost 6 bases, and 12 bases lay between the germline ends. The CDR3 region has the DNA TGTGCCAGCAGTTACTCGAAGGACCCCTTCAATGAGCAGTTCTTC. Translation: CASSYSKDPFNEQFF.

This sequence joins TRBV2 and TRBJ1-5; D is uncertain. The CDR3 has 15 amino acids. CDR1 SNHLY and CDR2 FYNNEI come from the germline V gene. With 5 bases removed from V and 4 bases from J, the gap between germline ends came to 15 bases. The CDR3 nucleotides are TGTGCCAGCAGTCCACCAGGTTCGAAAAATCAGCCCCAGCATTTT. Translated, it gives CASSPPGSKNQPQHF.

This chain uses TRBV6-1 with TRBJ1-3, with D perhaps matching TRBD1 (5 bases). V was clipped by 7 bases and J by 3 bases, with 16 bases between them. This CDR3 is 15 amino acids long. Germline lookup yields CDR1 MNHNS and CDR2 SASEGT. CDR3 DNA sequence: TGTGCCAGCACCATAAGGGGAGGGGATGGAAACACCATATATTTT. It is translated as CASTIRGGDGNTIYF.